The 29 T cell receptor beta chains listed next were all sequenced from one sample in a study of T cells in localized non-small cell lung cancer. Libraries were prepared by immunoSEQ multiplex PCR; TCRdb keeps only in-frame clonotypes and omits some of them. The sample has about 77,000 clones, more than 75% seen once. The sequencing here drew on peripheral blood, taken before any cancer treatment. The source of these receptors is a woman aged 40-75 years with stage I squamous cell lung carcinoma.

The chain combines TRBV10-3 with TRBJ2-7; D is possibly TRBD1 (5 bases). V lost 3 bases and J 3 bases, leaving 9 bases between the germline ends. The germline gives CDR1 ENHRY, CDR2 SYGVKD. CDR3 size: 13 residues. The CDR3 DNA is TGTGCCATCAGTGAAACAGGCCTCTACGAGCAGTACTTC. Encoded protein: CAISETGLYEQYF.

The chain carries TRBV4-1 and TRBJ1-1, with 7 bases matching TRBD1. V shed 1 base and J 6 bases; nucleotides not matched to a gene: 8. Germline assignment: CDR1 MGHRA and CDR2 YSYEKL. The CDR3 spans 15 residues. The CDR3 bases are TGCGCCAGCAGCCAAGGAGTCGAGGGGGCCGCTGAAGCTTTCTTT. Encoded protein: CASSQGVEGAAEAFF.

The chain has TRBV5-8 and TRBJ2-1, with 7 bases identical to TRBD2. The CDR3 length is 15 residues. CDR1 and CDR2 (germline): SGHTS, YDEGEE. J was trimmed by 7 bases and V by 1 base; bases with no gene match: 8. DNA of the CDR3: TGTGCCAGCAGCTTGTTCGGGGGAGGGTCAAATGAGCAGTTCTTC. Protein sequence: CASSLFGGGSNEQFF. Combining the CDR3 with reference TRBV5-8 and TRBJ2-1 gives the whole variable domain EAGVTQSPTHLIKTRGQQATLRCSPISGHTSVYWYQQALGLGLQFLLWYDEGEERNRGNFPPRFSGRQFPNYSSELNVNALELEDSALYLCASSLFGGGSNEQFFGPGTRLTVL.

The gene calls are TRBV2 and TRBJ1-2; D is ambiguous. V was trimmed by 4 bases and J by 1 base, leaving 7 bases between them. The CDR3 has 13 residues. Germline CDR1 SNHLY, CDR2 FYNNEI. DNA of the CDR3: TGTGCCAGCAGTGCTGAGATTAACTATGGCTACACCTTC. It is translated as CASSAEINYGYTF.

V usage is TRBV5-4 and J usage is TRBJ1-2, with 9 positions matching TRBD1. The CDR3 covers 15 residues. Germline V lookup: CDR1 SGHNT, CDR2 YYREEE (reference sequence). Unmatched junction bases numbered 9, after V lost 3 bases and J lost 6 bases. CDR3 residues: CASSSTGGMLHGYTF. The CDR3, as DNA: TGTGCCAGCAGCTCGACAGGGGGAATGTTGCATGGCTACACCTTC. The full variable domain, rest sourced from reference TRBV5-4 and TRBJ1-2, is ETGVTQSPTHLIKTRGQQVTLRCSSQSGHNTVSWYQQALGQGPQFIFQYYREEENGRGNFPPRFSGLQFPNYSSELNVNALELDDSALYLCASSSTGGMLHGYTFGSGTRLTVV.

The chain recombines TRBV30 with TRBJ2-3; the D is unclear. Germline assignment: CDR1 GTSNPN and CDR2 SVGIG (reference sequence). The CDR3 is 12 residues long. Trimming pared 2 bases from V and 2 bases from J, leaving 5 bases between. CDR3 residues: CAWSSLTDTQYF. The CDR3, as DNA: TGTGCCTGGAGTTCGCTCACAGATACGCAGTATTTT.

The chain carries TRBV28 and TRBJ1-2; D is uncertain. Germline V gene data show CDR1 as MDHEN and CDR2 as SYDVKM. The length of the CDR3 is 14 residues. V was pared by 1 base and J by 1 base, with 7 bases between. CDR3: CASSLLRSNYGYTF. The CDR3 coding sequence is TGTGCCAGCAGTTTATTAAGGAGTAACTATGGCTACACCTTC.

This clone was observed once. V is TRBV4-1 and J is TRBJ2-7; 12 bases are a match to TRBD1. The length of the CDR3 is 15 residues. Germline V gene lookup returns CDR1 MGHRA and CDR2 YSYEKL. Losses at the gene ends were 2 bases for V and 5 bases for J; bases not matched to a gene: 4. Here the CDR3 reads CASSQLGDRGHEQYF. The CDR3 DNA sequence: TGCGCCAGCAGCCAATTGGGGGACAGGGGGCACGAGCAGTACTTC.

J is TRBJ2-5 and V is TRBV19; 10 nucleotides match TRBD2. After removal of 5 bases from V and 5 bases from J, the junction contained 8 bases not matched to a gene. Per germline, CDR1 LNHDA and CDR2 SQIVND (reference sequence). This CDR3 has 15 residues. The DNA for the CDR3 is TGTGCCAGTAGTGTCCAGCGGGGGGGCCGCGAGACCCAGTACTTC. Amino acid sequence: CASSVQRGGRETQYF. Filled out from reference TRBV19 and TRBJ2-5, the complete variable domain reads DGGITQSPKYLFRKEGQNVTLSCEQNLNHDAMYWYRQDPGQGLRLIYYSQIVNDFQKGDIAEGYSVSREKKESFPLTVTSAQKNPTAFYLCASSVQRGGRETQYFGPGTRLLVL.

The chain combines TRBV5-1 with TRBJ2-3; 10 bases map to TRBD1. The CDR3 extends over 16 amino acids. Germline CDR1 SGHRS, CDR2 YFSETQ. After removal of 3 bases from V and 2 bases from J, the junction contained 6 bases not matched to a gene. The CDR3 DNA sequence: TGCGCCAGCAGCTCCGGGACAGGGGACTACACAGATACGCAGTATTTT. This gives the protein CASSSGTGDYTDTQYF.

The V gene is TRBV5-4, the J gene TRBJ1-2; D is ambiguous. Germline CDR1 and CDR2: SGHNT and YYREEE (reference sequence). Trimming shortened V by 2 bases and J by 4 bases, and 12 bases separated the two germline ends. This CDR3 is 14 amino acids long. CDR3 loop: CASSLDPPTYGYTF. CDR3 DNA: TGTGCCAGCAGCTTAGACCCCCCCACCTATGGCTACACCTTC.

CDR3 residues: CASSTRALGETQYF. DNA for the CDR3: TGTGCCAGCAGTACCCGGGCGCTAGGGGAGACCCAGTACTTC. J is TRBJ2-5 and V is TRBV6-1; no clear D gene. Germline V gene sequence: CDR1 MNHNS, CDR2 SASEGT. Between the trimmed V and J ends, which lost 5 bases and 5 bases, there was a span of 15 bases. CDR3 length: 14 amino acids.

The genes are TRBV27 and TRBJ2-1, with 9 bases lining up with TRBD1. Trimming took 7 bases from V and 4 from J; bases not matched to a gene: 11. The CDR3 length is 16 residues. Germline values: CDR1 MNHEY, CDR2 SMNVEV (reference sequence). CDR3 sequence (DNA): TGTGCCAGCACCCAACGAGGGACAGGGAAATACAATGAGCAGTTCTTC. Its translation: CASTQRGTGKYNEQFF.

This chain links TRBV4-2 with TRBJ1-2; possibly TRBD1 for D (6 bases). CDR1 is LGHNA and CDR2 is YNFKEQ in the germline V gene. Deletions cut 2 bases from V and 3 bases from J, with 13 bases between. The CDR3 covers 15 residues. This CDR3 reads CASSQRGGGHYGYTF. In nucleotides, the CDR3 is TGTGCCAGCAGCCAAAGGGGGGGCGGGCACTATGGCTACACCTTC.

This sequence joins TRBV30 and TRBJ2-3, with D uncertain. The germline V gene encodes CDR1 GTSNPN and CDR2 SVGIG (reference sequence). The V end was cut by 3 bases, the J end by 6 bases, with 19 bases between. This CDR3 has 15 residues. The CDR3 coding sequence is TGTGCCTGGAGAGCCCCGCCGGGCGTTACGGATACGCAGTATTTT. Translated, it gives CAWRAPPGVTDTQYF.

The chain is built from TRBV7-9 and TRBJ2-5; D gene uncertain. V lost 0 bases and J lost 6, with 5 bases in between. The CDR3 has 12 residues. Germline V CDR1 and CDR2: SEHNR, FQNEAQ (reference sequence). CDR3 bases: TGTGCCAGCAGCTTAGCGGGGAAGACCCAGTACTTC. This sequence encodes CASSLAGKTQYF.

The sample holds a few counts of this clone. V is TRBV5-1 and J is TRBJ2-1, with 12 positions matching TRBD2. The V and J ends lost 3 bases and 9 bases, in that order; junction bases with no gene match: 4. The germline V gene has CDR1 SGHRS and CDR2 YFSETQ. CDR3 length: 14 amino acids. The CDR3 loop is CASSSSGGAVEQFF. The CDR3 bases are TGCGCCAGCAGCTCTAGCGGGGGGGCTGTTGAGCAGTTCTTC.

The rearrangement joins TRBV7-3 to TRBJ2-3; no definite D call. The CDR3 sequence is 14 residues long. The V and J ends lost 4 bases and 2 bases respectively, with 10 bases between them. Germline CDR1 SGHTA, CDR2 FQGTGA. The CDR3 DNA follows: TGTGCCAGCAGCTCCAAGGCCCCCACAGATACGCAGTATTTT. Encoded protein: CASSSKAPTDTQYF.

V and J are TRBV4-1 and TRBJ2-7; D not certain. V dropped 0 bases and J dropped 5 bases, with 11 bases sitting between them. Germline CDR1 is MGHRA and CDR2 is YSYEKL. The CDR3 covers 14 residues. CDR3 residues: CASSQEPLVDEQYF. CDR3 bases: TGCGCCAGCAGCCAAGAACCCCTAGTGGACGAGCAGTACTTC.

In DNA form, the CDR3 reads TGTGCCAGCAGCTCTGACAGGAGGGCTTTCTTT. This codes for CASSSDRRAFF. The V and J genes are TRBV5-4 and TRBJ1-1; tentative D call: TRBD1 (6 bases). There are 11 residues in the CDR3. CDR1 is SGHNT, CDR2 YYREEE, per germline (reference sequence). V dropped 3 bases and J dropped 11 bases, with 11 bases sitting between them. Based on the CDR3 plus reference TRBV5-4 and TRBJ1-1, the full variable domain is ETGVTQSPTHLIKTRGQQVTLRCSSQSGHNTVSWYQQALGQGPQFIFQYYREEENGRGNFPPRFSGLQFPNYSSELNVNALELDDSALYLCASSSDRRAFFGQGTRLTVV.

CDR3 in amino acids: CASSYVGGQPQHF. The DNA for the CDR3 is TGTGCCAGCAGTTATGTGGGGGGTCAGCCCCAGCATTTT. The chain carries TRBV6-5 and TRBJ1-5; a weak D match, TRBD1 (5 bases). CDR1 is MNHEY, CDR2 SVGAGI, per germline. The CDR3 covers 13 residues. The V end lost 3 bases, the J end lost 6 bases, and 9 bases lay between the germline ends.

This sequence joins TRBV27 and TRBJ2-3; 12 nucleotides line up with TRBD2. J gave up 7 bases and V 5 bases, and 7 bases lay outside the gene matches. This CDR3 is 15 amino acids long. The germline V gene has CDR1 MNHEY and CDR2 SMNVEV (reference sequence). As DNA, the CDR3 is TGTGCCAGCAGTGCCACTAGCGGGGGGATTCATACGCAGTATTTT. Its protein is CASSATSGGIHTQYF.

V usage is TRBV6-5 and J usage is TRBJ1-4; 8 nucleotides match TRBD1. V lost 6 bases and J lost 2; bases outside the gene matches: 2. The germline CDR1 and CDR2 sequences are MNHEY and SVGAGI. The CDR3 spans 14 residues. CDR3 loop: CASRDRATNEKLFF. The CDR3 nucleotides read TGTGCCAGCAGGGACAGGGCCACTAATGAAAAACTGTTTTTT.

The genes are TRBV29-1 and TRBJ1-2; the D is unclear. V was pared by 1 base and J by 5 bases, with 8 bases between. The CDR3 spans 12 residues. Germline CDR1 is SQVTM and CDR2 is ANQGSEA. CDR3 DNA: TGCAGCGTTGAAGGGTACGGATATGGCTACACCTTC. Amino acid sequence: CSVEGYGYGYTF.

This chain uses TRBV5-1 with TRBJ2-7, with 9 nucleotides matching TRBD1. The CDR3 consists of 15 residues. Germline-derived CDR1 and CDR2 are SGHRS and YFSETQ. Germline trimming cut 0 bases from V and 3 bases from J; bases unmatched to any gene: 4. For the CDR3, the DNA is TGCGCCAGCAGCTTGGATGGACAGGGGAACTACGAGCAGTACTTC. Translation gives CASSLDGQGNYEQYF.

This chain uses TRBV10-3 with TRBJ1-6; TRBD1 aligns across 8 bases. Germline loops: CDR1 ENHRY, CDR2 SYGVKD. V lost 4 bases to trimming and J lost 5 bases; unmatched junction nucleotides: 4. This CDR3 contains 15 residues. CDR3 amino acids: CAISGGQGDNSPLHF. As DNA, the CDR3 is TGTGCCATCAGTGGTGGACAGGGCGATAATTCACCCCTCCACTTT.

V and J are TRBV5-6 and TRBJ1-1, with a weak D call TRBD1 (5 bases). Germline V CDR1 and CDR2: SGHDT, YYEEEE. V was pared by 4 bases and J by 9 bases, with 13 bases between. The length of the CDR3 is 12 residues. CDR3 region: CASSLPAGKAFF. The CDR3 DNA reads TGTGCCAGCAGCCTTCCGGCAGGGAAAGCTTTCTTT.

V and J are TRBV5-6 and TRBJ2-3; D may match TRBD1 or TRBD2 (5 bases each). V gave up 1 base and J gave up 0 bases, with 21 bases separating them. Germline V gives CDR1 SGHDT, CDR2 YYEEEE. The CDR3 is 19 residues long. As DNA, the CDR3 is TGTGCCAGCAGCTTGTTCGGGGCAACCGCTAAATCTAGCACAGATACGCAGTATTTT. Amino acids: CASSLFGATAKSSTDTQYF.

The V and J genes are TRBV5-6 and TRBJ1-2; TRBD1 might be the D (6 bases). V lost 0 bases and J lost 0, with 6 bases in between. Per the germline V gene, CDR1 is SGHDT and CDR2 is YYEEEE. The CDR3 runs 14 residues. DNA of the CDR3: TGTGCCAGCAGCTTGGGGACAGCTAACTATGGCTACACCTTC. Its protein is CASSLGTANYGYTF.